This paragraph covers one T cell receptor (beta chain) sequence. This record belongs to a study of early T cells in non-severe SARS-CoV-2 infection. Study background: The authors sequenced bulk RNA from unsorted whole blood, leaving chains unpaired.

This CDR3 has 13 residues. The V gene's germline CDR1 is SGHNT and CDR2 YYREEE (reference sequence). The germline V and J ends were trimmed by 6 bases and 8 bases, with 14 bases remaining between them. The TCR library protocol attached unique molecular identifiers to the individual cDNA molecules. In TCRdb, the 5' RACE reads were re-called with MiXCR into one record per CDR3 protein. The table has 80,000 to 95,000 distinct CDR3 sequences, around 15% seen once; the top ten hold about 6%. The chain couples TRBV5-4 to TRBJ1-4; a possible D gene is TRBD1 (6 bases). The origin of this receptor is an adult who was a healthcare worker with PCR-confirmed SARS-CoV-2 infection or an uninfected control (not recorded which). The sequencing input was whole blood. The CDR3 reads CASTGQREEKLFF. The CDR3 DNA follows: TGTGCCAGCACGGGACAACGAGAAGAAAAACTGTTTTTT.